Described below is a single T cell receptor (beta chain) sequence and its context. This sample was included in a study of T cell changes during pregnancy in multiple sclerosis. TCRdb's copy holds only in-frame clones and misses some; the assay was immunoSEQ multiplex PCR. Counted here are tens of thousands of clones, about 91% occurring once; the ten biggest clones make up about 0.85%. The CDR3 covers 15 residues. The V segment lost 7 bases and the J segment 4 bases; nucleotides outside the gene matches: 10. Looked up from germline, CDR1 is MNHNY and CDR2 is SVGAGI (reference sequence). The sample consisted of peripheral blood, taken before pregnancy. This receptor was taken from a female donor with multiple sclerosis, enrolled in a pregnancy study. The chain uses TRBV6-6 and TRBJ1-2, with 9 positions matching TRBD1. The CDR3 region has the DNA TGTGCCAGCACCCCTACAGGGGGCTTTGGCTATGGCTACACCTTC. As protein: CASTPTGGFGYGYTF.